This T cell receptor (beta chain) was obtained from a study of CD8 T cell repertoires and HIV-1 epitope variants. Study overall: Enriched T cells were co-cultured with equal numbers of autologous T cell-negative antigen-presenting cells. An uncultured baseline aliquot held 1M T cells.

The V end was cut by 2 bases, the J end by 4 bases, with 12 bases between. Germline V CDR1 and CDR2: MNHEY, SMNVEV (reference sequence). This CDR3 region has 15 residues. Only in-frame clones appear in the TCRdb table, and some are missing; sequencing was by immunoSEQ multiplex PCR. Of about 5,600 clones in the sample, approximately 62% were seen once. With respect to this clone: What it binds is not known.

The chain couples TRBV27 to TRBJ2-1; D is possibly TRBD1 or TRBD2 (5 bases each). Sequencing was performed on cultured CD8+ T cells derived from PBMCs. The TCR sequence derives from a male donor with HIV. The CDR3 region is CASSLGADFYNEQFF. The CDR3 DNA reads as TGTGCCAGCAGTTTAGGGGCGGACTTTTACAATGAGCAGTTCTTC.